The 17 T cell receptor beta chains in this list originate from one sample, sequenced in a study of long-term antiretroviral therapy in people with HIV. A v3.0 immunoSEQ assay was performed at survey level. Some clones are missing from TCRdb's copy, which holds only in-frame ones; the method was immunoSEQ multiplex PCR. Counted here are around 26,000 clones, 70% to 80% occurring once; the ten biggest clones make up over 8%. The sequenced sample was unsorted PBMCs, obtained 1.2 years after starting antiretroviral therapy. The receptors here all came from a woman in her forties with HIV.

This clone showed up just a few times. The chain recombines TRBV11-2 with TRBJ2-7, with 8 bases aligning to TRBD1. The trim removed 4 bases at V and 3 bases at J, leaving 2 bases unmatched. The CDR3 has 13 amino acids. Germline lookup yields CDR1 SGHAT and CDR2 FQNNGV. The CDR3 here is CASSYGQGYEQYF. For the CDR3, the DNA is TGTGCCAGCAGCTACGGACAGGGCTACGAGCAGTACTTC.

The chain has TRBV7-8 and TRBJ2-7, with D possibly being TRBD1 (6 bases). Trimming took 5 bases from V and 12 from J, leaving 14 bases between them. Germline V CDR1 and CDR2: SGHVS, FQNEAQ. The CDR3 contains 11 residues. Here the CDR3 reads CASSLTGKVYF. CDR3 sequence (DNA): TGTGCCAGCAGCCTTACAGGGAAGGTGTACTTC. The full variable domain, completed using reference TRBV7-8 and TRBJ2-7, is GAGVSQSPRYKVAKRGQDVALRCDPISGHVSLFWYQQALGQGPEFLTYFQNEAQLDKSGLPSDRFFAERPEGSVSTLKIQRTQQEDSAVYLCASSLTGKVYFGPGTRLTVT.

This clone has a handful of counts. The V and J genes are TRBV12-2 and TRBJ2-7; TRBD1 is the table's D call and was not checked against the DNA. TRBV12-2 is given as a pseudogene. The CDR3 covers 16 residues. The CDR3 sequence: CASRSLPDTRLDEQYF. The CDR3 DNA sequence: TGTGCAAGTCGCTCCCTTCCAGACACCCGATTGGACGAGCAGTACTTC.

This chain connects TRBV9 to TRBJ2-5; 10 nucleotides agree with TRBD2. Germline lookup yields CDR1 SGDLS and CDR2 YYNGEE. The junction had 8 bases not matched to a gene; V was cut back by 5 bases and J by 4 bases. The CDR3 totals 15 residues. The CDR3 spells CASSVTSGGGETQYF. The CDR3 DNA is TGTGCCAGCAGTGTCACCAGCGGGGGGGGAGAGACCCAGTACTTC. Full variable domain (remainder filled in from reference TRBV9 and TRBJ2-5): DSGVTQTPKHLITATGQRVTLRCSPRSGDLSVYWYQQSLDQGLQFLIQYYNGEERAKGNILERFSAQQFPDLHSELNLSSLELGDSALYFCASSVTSGGGETQYFGPGTRLLVL.

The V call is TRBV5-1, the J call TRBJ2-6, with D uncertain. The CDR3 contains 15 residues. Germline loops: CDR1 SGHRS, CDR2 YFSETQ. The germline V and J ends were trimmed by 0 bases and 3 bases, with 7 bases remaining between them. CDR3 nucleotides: TGCGCCAGCAGCTTGGCGACCCTTGGGGCCAACGTCCTGACTTTC. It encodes CASSLATLGANVLTF.

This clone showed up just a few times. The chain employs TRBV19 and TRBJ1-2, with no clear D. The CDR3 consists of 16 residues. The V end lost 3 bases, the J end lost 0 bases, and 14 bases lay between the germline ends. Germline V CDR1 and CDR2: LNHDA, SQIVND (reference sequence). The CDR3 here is CASSMVLSPTNYGYTF. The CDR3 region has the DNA TGTGCCAGTAGTATGGTTTTGAGCCCCACTAACTATGGCTACACCTTC.

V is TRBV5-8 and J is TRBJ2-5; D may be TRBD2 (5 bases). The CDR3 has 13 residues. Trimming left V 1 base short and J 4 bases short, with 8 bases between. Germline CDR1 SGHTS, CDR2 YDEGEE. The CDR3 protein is CASSLTGVETQYF. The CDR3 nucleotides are TGTGCCAGCAGCTTGACCGGGGTAGAGACCCAGTACTTC.

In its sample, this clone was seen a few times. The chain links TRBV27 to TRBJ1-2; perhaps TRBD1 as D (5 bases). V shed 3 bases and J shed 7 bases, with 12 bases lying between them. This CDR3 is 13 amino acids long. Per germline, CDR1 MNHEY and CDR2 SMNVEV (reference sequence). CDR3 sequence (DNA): TGTGCCAGCAGTTTTGTTGTAGGGGCTGGCTACACCTTC. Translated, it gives CASSFVVGAGYTF.

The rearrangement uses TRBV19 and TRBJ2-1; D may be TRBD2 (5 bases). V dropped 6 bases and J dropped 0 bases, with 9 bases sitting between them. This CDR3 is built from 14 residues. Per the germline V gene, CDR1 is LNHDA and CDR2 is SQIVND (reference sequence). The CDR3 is CASSLGSSYNEQFF. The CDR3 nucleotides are TGTGCCAGTAGCTTGGGGAGCTCCTACAATGAGCAGTTCTTC.

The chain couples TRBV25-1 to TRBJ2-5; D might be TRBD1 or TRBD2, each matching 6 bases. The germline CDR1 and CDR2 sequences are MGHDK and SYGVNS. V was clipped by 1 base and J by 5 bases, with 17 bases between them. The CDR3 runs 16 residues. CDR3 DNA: TGTGCCAGCAGTGAATTGGCCTTCTTAGGGGGGGAGACCCAGTACTTC. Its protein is CASSELAFLGGETQYF.

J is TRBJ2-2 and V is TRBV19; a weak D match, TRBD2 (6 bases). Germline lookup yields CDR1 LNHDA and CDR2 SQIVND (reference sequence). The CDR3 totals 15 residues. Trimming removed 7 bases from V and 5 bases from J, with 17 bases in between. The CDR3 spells CASKQSGARTGELFF. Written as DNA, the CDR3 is TGTGCCAGTAAACAATCGGGAGCGAGGACCGGGGAGCTGTTTTTT.

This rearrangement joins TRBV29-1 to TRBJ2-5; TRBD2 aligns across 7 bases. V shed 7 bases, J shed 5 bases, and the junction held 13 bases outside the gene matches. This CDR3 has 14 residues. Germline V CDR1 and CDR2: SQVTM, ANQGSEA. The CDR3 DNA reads TGCAGCGCCGAGGGGCTAGCGGTTTTTGAGACCCAGTACTTC. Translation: CSAEGLAVFETQYF.

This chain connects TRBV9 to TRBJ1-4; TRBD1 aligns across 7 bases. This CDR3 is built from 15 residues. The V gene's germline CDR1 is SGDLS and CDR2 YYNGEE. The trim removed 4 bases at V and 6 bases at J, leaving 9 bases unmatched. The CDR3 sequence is CASSFRTGWYEKLFF. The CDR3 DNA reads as TGTGCCAGCAGCTTTCGGACAGGCTGGTATGAAAAACTGTTTTTT. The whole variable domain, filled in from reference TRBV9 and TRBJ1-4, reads DSGVTQTPKHLITATGQRVTLRCSPRSGDLSVYWYQQSLDQGLQFLIQYYNGEERAKGNILERFSAQQFPDLHSELNLSSLELGDSALYFCASSFRTGWYEKLFFGSGTQLSVL.

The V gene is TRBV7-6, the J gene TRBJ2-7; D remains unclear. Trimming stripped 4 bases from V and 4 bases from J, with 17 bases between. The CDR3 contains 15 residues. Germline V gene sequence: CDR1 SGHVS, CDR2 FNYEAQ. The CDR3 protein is CASSSLLGQMYEQYF. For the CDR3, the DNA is TGTGCCAGCAGCTCCCTCCTCGGTCAGATGTACGAGCAGTACTTC.

The CDR3 sequence is CASSAGTGPKLEAFF. The CDR3 DNA sequence: TGTGCCAGCAGCGCCGGGACAGGGCCTAAGCTAGAAGCTTTCTTT. V usage is TRBV9 and J usage is TRBJ1-1, with TRBD1 matching 9 bases. Trimming removed 3 bases from V and 8 bases from J; junction bases left unmatched: 11. CDR1 SGDLS and CDR2 YYNGEE come from the germline V gene. The CDR3 is 15 residues long.

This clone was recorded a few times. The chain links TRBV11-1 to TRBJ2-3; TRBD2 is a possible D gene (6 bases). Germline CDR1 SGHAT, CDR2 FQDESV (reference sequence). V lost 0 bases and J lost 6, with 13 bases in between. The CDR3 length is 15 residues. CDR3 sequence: CASSLAGGGGDTQYF. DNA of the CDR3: TGTGCCAGCAGCTTAGCGGGAGGAGGAGGGGATACGCAGTATTTT. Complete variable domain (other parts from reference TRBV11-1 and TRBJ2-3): EAEVAQSPRYKITEKSQAVAFWCDPISGHATLYWYRQILGQGPELLVQFQDESVVDDSQLPKDRFSAERLKGVDSTLKIQPAELGDSAMYLCASSLAGGGGDTQYFGPGTRLTVL.

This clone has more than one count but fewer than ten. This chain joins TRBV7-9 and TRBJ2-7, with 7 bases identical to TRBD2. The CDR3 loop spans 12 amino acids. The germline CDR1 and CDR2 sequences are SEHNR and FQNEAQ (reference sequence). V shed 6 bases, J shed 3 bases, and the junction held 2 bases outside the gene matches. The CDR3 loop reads CASSRDYYEQYF. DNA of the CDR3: TGTGCCAGCAGTCGGGACTACTACGAGCAGTACTTC.